Below are 29 T cell receptor beta chains sequenced from a single sample in a study of blood T cell repertoires in COVID-19 (dated by TCRdb to about 2020). The protocol used for the library was the immunoSEQ multiplex PCR assay. This is the immuneACCESS table as TCRdb keeps it, with only in-frame sequences that have V and J called. A part of the clones is gone; compared with another copy, unresolved V genes explain less than half, and the rest is unexplained. This sample gives 200,000 or so clones in total; around four fifths of them show up just once. In total, the top ten clones hold more than 5% of the sample. The sample comprised peripheral blood. The origin of the receptors is a woman in her 30s with acute or convalescent COVID-19.

The chain couples TRBV5-1 to TRBJ2-1; possibly TRBD1 for D (5 bases). Germline lookup yields CDR1 SGHRS and CDR2 YFSETQ. This CDR3 has 13 amino acids. The V end was cut by 2 bases, the J end by 4 bases, with 7 bases between. CDR3 residues: CASSFTGYNEQFF. CDR3 nucleotides: TGCGCCAGCAGCTTTACAGGTTACAATGAGCAGTTCTTC.

V usage is TRBV5-6 and J usage is TRBJ2-2, with 7 nucleotides matching TRBD1. V was pared by 4 bases and J by 5 bases, with 8 bases of the junction left unmatched. CDR1 and CDR2 (germline): SGHDT, YYEEEE. The CDR3 extends over 15 amino acids. The CDR3, as DNA: TGTGCCAGCAGCCTACTTCAACAGGGGACCGGGGAGCTGTTTTTT. Amino acids: CASSLLQQGTGELFF.

The V call is TRBV28, the J call TRBJ2-7; 9 bases map to TRBD1. Trimming took 1 base from V and 1 from J; bases not matched to a gene: 20. Germline lookup yields CDR1 MDHEN and CDR2 SYDVKM. This CDR3 comprises 21 residues. Written as DNA, the CDR3 is TGTGCCAGCAGTTTATTCTACGCCCCGGGACAGGGAGCGTGGGGTTCCTACGAGCAGTACTTC. Translated, it gives CASSLFYAPGQGAWGSYEQYF.

The chain has TRBV27 and TRBJ2-1; 9 bases line up with TRBD1. CDR3 size: 13 residues. J gave up 7 bases and V 3 bases, and 1 base lay outside the gene matches. Looked up from germline, CDR1 is MNHEY and CDR2 is SMNVEV (reference sequence). CDR3 loop: CASSFGTGNEQFF. CDR3 DNA: TGTGCCAGCAGTTTTGGGACAGGGAATGAGCAGTTCTTC.

V usage is TRBV5-1 and J usage is TRBJ2-3; 7 nucleotides match TRBD2. The CDR3 is 15 amino acids. CDR1 and CDR2 (germline): SGHRS, YFSETQ. V lost 4 bases, J lost 6 bases, and 11 bases stayed unmatched. The DNA for the CDR3 is TGCGCCAGCAGCCCCGCGGGGGTTCGGTCGGATACGCAGTATTTT. Its translation is CASSPAGVRSDTQYF.

V gene TRBV7-2 combines with J gene TRBJ1-1, with 10 bases aligning to TRBD1. Trimming at V came to 9 bases and at J to 4 bases, leaving 8 bases not matched to a gene. The CDR3 has 14 amino acids. The germline CDR1 and CDR2 sequences are SGHTA and FQGNSA. For the CDR3, the DNA is TGTGCCAGTCTTCCGGGACAGGGGTCCACTGAAGCTTTCTTT. It yields the protein CASLPGQGSTEAFF.

This clone is a singleton in its sample. This chain joins TRBV28 and TRBJ2-3, with 14 bases lining up with TRBD2. The germline V gene encodes CDR1 MDHEN and CDR2 SYDVKM. The trim removed 6 bases at V and 6 bases at J, leaving 5 bases unmatched. This CDR3 is built from 15 residues. As DNA, the CDR3 is TGTGCCAGCAGGCCCTGGACTAGCGGGAGGGATACGCAGTATTTT. Protein sequence: CASRPWTSGRDTQYF.

The sample holds a few counts of this clone. This sequence joins TRBV28 and TRBJ1-1, with 9 nucleotides matching TRBD1. Germline values: CDR1 MDHEN, CDR2 SYDVKM. There are 14 residues in the CDR3. With V trimmed by 6 bases and J by 1 base, 3 bases remained unmatched. In DNA, the CDR3 is TGTGCCAGCAGCTTACAGGGGGCGAACACTGAAGCTTTCTTT. Translation gives CASSLQGANTEAFF.

V usage is TRBV27 and J usage is TRBJ1-5; the D is unclear. CDR3 length: 13 amino acids. Per germline, CDR1 MNHEY and CDR2 SMNVEV (reference sequence). Trimming cost V 5 bases and J 9 bases, with 14 bases left between them. The CDR3 DNA reads as TGTGCCAGCAGTCCACAAAGATCGGGGCCCCAGCATTTT. As protein: CASSPQRSGPQHF.

This chain links TRBV6-2 or TRBV6-3 with TRBJ1-5, with 9 bases identical to TRBD1. The CDR3 covers 14 residues. Trimming removed 2 bases from V and 9 bases from J; junction bases left unmatched: 5. The germline V gene has CDR1 MNHEY and CDR2 SVGEGT. As DNA, the CDR3 is TGTGCCAGCAGTTACGGGACAGGGTTTCCGCCCCAGCATTTT. This gives the protein CASSYGTGFPPQHF.

The rearrangement joins TRBV7-2 to TRBJ1-4; maybe TRBD1 (6 bases). The CDR3 consists of 19 residues. V lost 0 bases to trimming and J lost 0 bases, with 17 bases between them. Germline CDR1 SGHTA, CDR2 FQGNSA. The CDR3 DNA is TGTGCCAGCAGCTTAGCGCCCGGACAGTTTGGTGCAACTAATGAAAAACTGTTTTTT. Its translation: CASSLAPGQFGATNEKLFF.

The chain uses TRBV7-8 and TRBJ2-7; TRBD1 aligns across 8 bases. CDR3 size: 15 residues. J was trimmed by 3 bases and V by 3 bases; bases with no gene match: 7. Germline values: CDR1 SGHVS, CDR2 FQNEAQ. CDR3 sequence: CASSLTGATIYEQYF. CDR3 in DNA: TGTGCCAGCAGCTTGACAGGGGCCACCATCTACGAGCAGTACTTC.

V is TRBV19 and J is TRBJ1-4; possible D gene TRBD1, 5 bases. Germline V CDR1 and CDR2: LNHDA, SQIVND (reference sequence). The CDR3 is 14 residues long. V lost 2 bases and J lost 8, with 12 bases in between. CDR3 coding DNA: TGTGCCAGTAGTATATCAGGGCTTCGCGAAAAACTGTTTTTT. Amino acid sequence: CASSISGLREKLFF.

The rearrangement joins TRBV5-1 to TRBJ2-3; 7 bases map to TRBD2. This CDR3 has 16 amino acids. Germline V lookup: CDR1 SGHRS, CDR2 YFSETQ. V lost 4 bases, J lost 2 bases, and 10 bases stayed unmatched. The CDR3 DNA is TGCGCCAGCAGCGGCCGGACTAGTGGAGCCACAGATACGCAGTATTTT. Protein sequence: CASSGRTSGATDTQYF.

This clone was recorded once. V usage is TRBV2 and J usage is TRBJ1-6, with D uncertain. Germline values: CDR1 SNHLY, CDR2 FYNNEI. Trimming cost V 5 bases and J 14 bases, with 13 bases left between them. The CDR3 runs 12 residues. The CDR3 nucleotides are TGTGCCAGCAGTCCCCCGCTCGGGACCCTCCACTTT. This codes for CASSPPLGTLHF.

The chain uses TRBV6-2 or TRBV6-3 and TRBJ2-4, with a weak D call TRBD2 (6 bases). The CDR3 is 18 residues long. Trimming cost V 5 bases and J 2 bases, with 22 bases left between them. Germline assignment: CDR1 MNHEY and CDR2 SVGEGT. The CDR3 spells CASSILETGEVSKNIQYF. CDR3 in DNA: TGTGCCAGCAGTATTCTTGAGACGGGGGAAGTATCCAAAAACATTCAGTACTTC.

This rearrangement joins TRBV6-2 or TRBV6-3 to TRBJ2-7; TRBD2 agrees at 13 bases. Germline trimming cut 9 bases from V and 5 bases from J; bases unmatched to any gene: 10. This CDR3 spans 15 amino acids. The V gene's germline CDR1 is MNHEY and CDR2 SVGEGT. The DNA for the CDR3 is TGTGCCAGTAGATACGGGACTAGCGGGACGCACGAGCAGTACTTC. Protein sequence: CASRYGTSGTHEQYF.

The chain is built from TRBV12-3 or TRBV12-4 and TRBJ1-2, with D possibly matching TRBD1 (5 bases). V was cut by 8 bases and J by 7 bases, with 11 bases left in between. The CDR3 is 11 residues long. The CDR3 nucleotides are TGTGCCAGCTCAAACGGGGGTGGCTACACCTTC. Translation gives CASSNGGGYTF.

Here the CDR3 reads CASSEYTGSGPVGYTF. CDR3 in DNA: TGTGCCAGCAGTGAATATACGGGGTCAGGCCCCGTGGGCTACACCTTC. This chain links TRBV25-1 with TRBJ1-2; D is unclear. Trimming took off 0 bases at V and 8 bases at J, with 19 bases between the two ends. The germline gives CDR1 MGHDK, CDR2 SYGVNS. The CDR3 sequence is 16 residues long.

This chain links TRBV18 with TRBJ2-3; no clear D gene. The V and J ends lost 1 base and 2 bases respectively, with 10 bases between them. Germline CDR1 KGHSH, CDR2 LQKENI. CDR3 length equals 15 residues. DNA for the CDR3: TGTGCCAGCTCACCACTAGATCGGTCCACAGATACGCAGTATTTT. This translates into CASSPLDRSTDTQYF.

The CDR3 DNA follows: TGTGCCAGCAGCCTCCGCGCGAACACTGAAGCTTTCTTT. As protein: CASSLRANTEAFF. This chain joins TRBV5-4 and TRBJ1-1; no reliable D call. This CDR3 is built from 13 residues. The germline V gene encodes CDR1 SGHNT and CDR2 YYREEE (reference sequence). V lost 4 bases, J lost 1 base, and 8 bases lay in between.

This clone occurred a few times. The chain uses TRBV5-6 and TRBJ1-1; D is possibly TRBD1 (5 bases). Trimming pared 0 bases from V and 11 bases from J, leaving 11 bases between. The CDR3 has 12 amino acids. The germline V gene has CDR1 SGHDT and CDR2 YYEEEE. The CDR3 DNA reads TGTGCCAGCAGCTTGGCCGGGGGAGGCGCTTTCTTT. This translates into CASSLAGGGAFF.

For this clone: Its ends do not fully match the called genes, so a read error is possible. The chain links TRBV28 to TRBJ2-3; TRBD2 matches at 9 bases. CDR3 size: 14 residues. From germline, CDR1 is MDHEN and CDR2 SYDVKM. CDR3 amino acids: CASRAGGVTHTQYF. The CDR3 DNA reads TGTGCCAGCAGGGCGGGAGGGGTCACACATACGCAGTATTTT.

The V gene is TRBV7-2, the J gene TRBJ2-3, with 7 positions matching TRBD1. V gave up 1 base and J gave up 9 bases; unmatched junction bases: 4. CDR1 and CDR2 (germline): SGHTA, FQGNSA. This CDR3 contains 13 residues. CDR3 DNA sequence: TGTGCCAGCAGCTTAGGTGTACAGGGGACGCAGTATTTT. Amino acid sequence: CASSLGVQGTQYF.

The V call is TRBV7-9, the J call TRBJ2-1; 7 bases align to TRBD2. Per germline, CDR1 SEHNR and CDR2 FQNEAQ (reference sequence). With V trimmed by 1 base and J by 12 bases, 6 bases remained unmatched. The CDR3 has 13 amino acids. The CDR3: CASSLESGLRQFF. CDR3 in DNA: TGTGCCAGCAGCTTAGAATCGGGACTACGGCAGTTCTTC.

The chain couples TRBV30 to TRBJ2-7; D may be TRBD2 (5 bases). CDR1 is GTSNPN and CDR2 is SVGIG in the germline V gene (reference sequence). Trimming took off 0 bases at V and 3 bases at J, with 12 bases between the two ends. The CDR3 runs 14 residues. The CDR3 protein is CAWSVSGLVYEQYF. The DNA of the CDR3 is TGTGCCTGGAGTGTTTCGGGATTAGTCTACGAGCAGTACTTC.

The genes are TRBV19 and TRBJ2-3, with D perhaps matching TRBD2 (6 bases). Germline values: CDR1 LNHDA, CDR2 SQIVND (reference sequence). Deletions cut 7 bases from V and 0 bases from J, with 17 bases between. The CDR3 is 16 residues long. In DNA, the CDR3 is TGTGCCAGTACGGGCGCCTTGGGGGGTAGCACAGATACGCAGTATTTT. This encodes CASTGALGGSTDTQYF.

This chain uses TRBV18 with TRBJ2-7; weak D call: TRBD2 (5 bases). V was pared by 4 bases and J by 6 bases, with 16 bases between. The CDR3 extends over 14 amino acids. Germline loops: CDR1 KGHSH, CDR2 LQKENI. The CDR3 loop reads CASSRGTRASEQYF. The CDR3 region has the DNA TGTGCCAGCTCACGCGGAACTAGGGCCTCCGAGCAGTACTTC.

V and J are TRBV10-2 and TRBJ2-7; TRBD1 matches at 8 bases. J lost 2 bases, V lost 2 bases, and 5 bases had no gene match. The length of the CDR3 is 15 residues. CDR1 and CDR2 (germline): WSHSY, SAAADI. CDR3 DNA: TGCGCCAGCAGTGAGCCGGGACAGGCTACCTACGAGCAGTACTTC. Translation gives CASSEPGQATYEQYF.